The sequence of this T cell receptor (beta chain) was determined in a study of cytomegalovirus exposure and HLA in healthy donors. The PCR had 60 Vbeta and 13 Jbeta primers. Libraries were prepared by immunoSEQ multiplex PCR; TCRdb keeps only in-frame clonotypes and omits some of them. The repertoire holds 100,000 to 150,000 clones, around 71% seen once, with 2% to 3% in the top ten. Study conclusions and caveats: Later examination showed HLA-associated TCR beta chains had greater clonal expansion than equally common others.

Trimming removed 1 base from V and 3 bases from J, with 11 bases in between. In germline, CDR1 is SNHLY, CDR2 FYNNEI. This CDR3 comprises 15 residues. Comment on this clone: The antigen remains undetermined.

This sequence originates from a woman aged 55-70 years in good health and CMV-seropositive. Source material: PBMCs. The chain recombines TRBV2 with TRBJ2-3; possible D gene TRBD1, 6 bases. CDR3 in DNA: TGTGCCAGCAGTGAAGAGGGGCAGGGGACAGATACGCAGTATTTT. It yields the protein CASSEEGQGTDTQYF.